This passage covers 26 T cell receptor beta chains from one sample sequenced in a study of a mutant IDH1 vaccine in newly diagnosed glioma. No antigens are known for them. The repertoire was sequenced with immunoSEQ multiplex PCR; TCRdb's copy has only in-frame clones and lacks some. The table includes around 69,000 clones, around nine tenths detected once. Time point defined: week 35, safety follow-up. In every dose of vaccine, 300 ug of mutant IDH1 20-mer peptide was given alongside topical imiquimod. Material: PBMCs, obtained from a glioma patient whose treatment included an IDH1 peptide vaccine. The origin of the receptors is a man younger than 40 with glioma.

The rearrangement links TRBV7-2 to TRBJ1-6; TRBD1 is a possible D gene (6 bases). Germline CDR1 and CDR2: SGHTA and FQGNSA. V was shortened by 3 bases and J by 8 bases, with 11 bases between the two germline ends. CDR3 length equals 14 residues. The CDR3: CASSFRGGDSPLHF. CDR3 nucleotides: TGTGCCAGCAGCTTCAGGGGCGGTGATTCACCCCTCCACTTT. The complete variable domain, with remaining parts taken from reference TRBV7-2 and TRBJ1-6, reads GAGVSQSPSNKVTEKGKDVELRCDPISGHTALYWYRQSLGQGLEFLIYFQGNSAPDKSGLPSDRFSAERTGGSVSTLTIQRTQQEDSAVYLCASSFRGGDSPLHFGNGTRLTVT.

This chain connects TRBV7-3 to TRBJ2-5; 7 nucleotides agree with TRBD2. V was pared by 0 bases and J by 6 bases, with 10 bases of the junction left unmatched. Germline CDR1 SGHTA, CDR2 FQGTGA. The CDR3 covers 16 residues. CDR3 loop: CASSLTPGSGGQTQYF. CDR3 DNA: TGTGCCAGCAGCTTAACGCCGGGATCGGGAGGACAGACCCAGTACTTC.

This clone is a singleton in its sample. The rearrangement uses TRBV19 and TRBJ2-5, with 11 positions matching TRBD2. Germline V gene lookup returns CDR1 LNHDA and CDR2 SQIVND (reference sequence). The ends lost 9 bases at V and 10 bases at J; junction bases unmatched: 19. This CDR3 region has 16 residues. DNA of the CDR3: TGTGCCAGCCGACCCTCGACTAGCGGGATTCGAGGAATCCAGTACTTC. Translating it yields CASRPSTSGIRGIQYF.

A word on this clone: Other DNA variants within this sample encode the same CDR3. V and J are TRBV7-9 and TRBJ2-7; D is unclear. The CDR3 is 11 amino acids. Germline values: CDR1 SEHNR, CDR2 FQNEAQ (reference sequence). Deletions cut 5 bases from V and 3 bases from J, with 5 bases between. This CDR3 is CASSPSYEQYF. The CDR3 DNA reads TGTGCCAGCAGCCCGAGCTACGAGCAGTACTTC.

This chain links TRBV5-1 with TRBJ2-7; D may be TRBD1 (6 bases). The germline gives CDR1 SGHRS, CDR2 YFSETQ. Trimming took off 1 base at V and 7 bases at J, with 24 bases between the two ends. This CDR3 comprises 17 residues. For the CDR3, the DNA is TGCGCCAGCAGCTTGAACCCACCATCAGGGGCCCGAGGGGAGCAGTACTTC. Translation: CASSLNPPSGARGEQYF.

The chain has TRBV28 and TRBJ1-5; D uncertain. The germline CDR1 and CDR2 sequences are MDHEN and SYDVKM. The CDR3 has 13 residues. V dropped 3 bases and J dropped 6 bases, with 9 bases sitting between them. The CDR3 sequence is CASSFGGVQPQHF. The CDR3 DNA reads TGTGCCAGCAGTTTCGGCGGGGTTCAGCCCCAGCATTTT.

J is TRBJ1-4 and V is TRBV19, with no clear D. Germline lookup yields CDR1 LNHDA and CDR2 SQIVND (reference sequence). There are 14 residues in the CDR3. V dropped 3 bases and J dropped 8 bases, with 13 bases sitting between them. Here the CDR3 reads CASSIGETFEKLFF. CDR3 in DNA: TGTGCCAGTAGTATTGGGGAGACCTTCGAAAAACTGTTTTTT.

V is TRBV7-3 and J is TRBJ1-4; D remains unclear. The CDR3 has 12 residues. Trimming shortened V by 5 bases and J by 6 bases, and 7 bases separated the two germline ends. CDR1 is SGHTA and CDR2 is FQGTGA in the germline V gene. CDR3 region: CASSTAHEKLFF. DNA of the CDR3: TGTGCCAGCAGCACGGCCCATGAAAAACTGTTTTTT.

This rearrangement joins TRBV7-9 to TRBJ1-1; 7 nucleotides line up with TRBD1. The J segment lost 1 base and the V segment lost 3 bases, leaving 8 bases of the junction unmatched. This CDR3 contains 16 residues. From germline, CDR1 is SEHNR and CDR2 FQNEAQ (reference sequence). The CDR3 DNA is TGTGCCAGCAGCTTCCCAACTACAGGGGCGAACACTGAAGCTTTCTTT. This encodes CASSFPTTGANTEAFF.

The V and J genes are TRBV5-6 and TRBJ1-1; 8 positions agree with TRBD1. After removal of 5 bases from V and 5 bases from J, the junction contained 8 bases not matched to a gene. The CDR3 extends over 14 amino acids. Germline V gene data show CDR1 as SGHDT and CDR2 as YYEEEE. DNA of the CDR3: TGTGCCAGCAGAGGTCAGGGGGCTCTGACTGAAGCTTTCTTT. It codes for CASRGQGALTEAFF.

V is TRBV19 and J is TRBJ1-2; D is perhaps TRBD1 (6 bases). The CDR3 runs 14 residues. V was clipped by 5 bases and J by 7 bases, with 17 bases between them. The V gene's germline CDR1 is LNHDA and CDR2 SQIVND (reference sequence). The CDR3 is CASSVQTGTRGYTF. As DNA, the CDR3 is TGTGCCAGTAGTGTACAAACAGGGACGCGTGGCTACACCTTC.

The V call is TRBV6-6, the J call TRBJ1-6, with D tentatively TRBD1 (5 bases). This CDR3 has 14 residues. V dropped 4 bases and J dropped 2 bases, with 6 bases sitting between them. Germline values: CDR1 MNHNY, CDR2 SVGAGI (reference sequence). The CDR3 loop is CASSWDPYNSPLHF. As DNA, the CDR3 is TGTGCCAGCAGTTGGGACCCCTATAATTCACCCCTCCACTTT.

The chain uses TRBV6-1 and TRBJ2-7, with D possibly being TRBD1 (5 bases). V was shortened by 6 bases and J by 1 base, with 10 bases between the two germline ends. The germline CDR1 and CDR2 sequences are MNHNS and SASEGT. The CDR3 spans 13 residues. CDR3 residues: CASRRSGSYEQYF. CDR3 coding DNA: TGTGCCAGCAGAAGGTCAGGGTCCTACGAGCAGTACTTC.

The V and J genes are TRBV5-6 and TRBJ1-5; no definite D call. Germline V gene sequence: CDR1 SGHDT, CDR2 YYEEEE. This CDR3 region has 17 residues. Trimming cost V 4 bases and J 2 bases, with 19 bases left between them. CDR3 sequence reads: CASSPLAPHMCNQPQHF. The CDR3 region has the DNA TGTGCCAGCAGCCCTCTCGCACCTCACATGTGCAATCAGCCCCAGCATTTT. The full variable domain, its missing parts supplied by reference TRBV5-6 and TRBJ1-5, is DAGVTQSPTHLIKTRGQQVTLRCSPKSGHDTVSWYQQALGQGPQFIFQYYEEEERQRGNFPDRFSGHQFPNYSSELNVNALLLGDSALYLCASSPLAPHMCNQPQHFGDGTRLSIL.

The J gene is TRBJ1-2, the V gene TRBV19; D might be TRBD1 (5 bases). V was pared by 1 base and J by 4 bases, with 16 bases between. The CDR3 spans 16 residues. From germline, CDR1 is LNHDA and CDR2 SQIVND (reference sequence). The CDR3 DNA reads TGTGCCAGTAGTATAGGCGGCGAGCGGGGGAGCTATGGCTACACCTTC. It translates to CASSIGGERGSYGYTF.

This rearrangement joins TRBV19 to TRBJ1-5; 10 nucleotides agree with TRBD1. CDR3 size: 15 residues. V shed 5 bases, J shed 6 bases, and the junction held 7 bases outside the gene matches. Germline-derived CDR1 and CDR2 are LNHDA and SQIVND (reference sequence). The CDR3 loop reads CASSFGTGDGQPQHF. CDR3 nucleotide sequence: TGTGCCAGTAGTTTCGGGACAGGGGATGGTCAGCCCCAGCATTTT.

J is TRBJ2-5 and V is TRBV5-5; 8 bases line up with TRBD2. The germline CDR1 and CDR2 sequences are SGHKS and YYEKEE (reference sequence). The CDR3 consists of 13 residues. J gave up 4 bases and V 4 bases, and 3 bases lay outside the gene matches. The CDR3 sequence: CASSDGTRETQYF. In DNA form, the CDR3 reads TGTGCCAGCAGCGACGGGACTAGAGAGACCCAGTACTTC.

The CDR3: CASTPFGDYHEQYF. The CDR3 DNA sequence: TGTGCCAGCACCCCCTTTGGGGACTACCACGAGCAGTACTTC. This sequence joins TRBV28 and TRBJ2-7; 7 nucleotides align to TRBD2. Germline trimming cut 7 bases from V and 5 bases from J; bases unmatched to any gene: 11. CDR3 length equals 14 residues. The germline CDR1 and CDR2 sequences are MDHEN and SYDVKM.

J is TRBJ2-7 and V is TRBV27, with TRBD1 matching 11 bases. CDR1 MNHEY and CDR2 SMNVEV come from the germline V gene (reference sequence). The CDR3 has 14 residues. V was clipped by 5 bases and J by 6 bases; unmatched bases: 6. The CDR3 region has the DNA TGTGCCAGCAGTCCCGGGACAGGGGGTCTCGAGCAGTACTTC. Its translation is CASSPGTGGLEQYF.

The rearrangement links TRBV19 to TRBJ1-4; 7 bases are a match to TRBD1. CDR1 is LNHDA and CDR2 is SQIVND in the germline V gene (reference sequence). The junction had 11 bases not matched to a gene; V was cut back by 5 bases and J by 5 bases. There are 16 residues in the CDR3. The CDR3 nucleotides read TGTGCCAGTAGTCCTGGAGGGGGCTATGAGAATGAAAAACTGTTTTTT. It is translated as CASSPGGGYENEKLFF.

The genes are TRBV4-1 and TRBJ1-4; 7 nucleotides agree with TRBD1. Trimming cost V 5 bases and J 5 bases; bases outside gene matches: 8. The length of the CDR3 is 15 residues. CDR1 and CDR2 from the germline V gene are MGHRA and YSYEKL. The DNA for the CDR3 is TGCGCCAGCAGCACACGACAGGGAGGGAATGAAAAACTGTTTTTT. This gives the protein CASSTRQGGNEKLFF.

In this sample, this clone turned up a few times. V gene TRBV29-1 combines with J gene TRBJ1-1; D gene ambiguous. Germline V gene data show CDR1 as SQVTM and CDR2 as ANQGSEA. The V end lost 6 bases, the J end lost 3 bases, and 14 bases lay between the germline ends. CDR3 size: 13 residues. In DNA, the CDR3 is TGCAGCGTGACGACAATGCGGGACACTGAAGCTTTCTTT. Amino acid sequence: CSVTTMRDTEAFF.

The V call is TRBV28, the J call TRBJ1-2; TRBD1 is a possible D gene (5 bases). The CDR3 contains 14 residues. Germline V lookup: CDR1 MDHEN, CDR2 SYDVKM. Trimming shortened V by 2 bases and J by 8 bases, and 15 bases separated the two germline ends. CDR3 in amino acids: CASSLNAGKIGYTF. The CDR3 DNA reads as TGTGCCAGCAGTTTAAACGCAGGGAAAATAGGCTACACCTTC.

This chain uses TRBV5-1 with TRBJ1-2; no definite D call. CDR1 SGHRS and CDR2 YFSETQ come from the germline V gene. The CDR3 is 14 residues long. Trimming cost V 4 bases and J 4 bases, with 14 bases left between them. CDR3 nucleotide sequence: TGCGCCAGCAGCCCCGGGATAGTTATCTATGGCTACACCTTC. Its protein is CASSPGIVIYGYTF.

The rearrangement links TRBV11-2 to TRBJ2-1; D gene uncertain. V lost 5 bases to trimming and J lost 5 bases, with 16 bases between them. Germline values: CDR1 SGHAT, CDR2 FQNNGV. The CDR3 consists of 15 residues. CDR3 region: CASSLPQTIDNEQFF. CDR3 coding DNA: TGTGCCAGCAGCCTCCCCCAAACTATAGACAATGAGCAGTTCTTC.

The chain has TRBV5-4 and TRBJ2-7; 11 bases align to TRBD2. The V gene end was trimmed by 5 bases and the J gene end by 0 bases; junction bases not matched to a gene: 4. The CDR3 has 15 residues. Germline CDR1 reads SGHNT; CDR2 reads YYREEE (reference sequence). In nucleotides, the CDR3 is TGTGCCAGCAGTTCTAGCGGGGGGTCCTCCTACGAGCAGTACTTC. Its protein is CASSSSGGSSYEQYF.